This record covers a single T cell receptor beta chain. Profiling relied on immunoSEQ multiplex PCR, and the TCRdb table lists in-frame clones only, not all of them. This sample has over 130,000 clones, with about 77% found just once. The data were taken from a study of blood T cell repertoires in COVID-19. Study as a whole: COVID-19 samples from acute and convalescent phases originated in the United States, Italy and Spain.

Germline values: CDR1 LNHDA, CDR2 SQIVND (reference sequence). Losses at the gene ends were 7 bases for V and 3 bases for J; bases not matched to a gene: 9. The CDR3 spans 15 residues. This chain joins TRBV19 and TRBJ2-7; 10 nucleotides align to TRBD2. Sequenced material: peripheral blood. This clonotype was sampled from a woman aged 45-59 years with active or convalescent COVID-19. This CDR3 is CASKSTSGPHYEQYF. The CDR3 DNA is TGTGCCAGTAAATCGACTAGCGGGCCCCACTACGAGCAGTACTTC.